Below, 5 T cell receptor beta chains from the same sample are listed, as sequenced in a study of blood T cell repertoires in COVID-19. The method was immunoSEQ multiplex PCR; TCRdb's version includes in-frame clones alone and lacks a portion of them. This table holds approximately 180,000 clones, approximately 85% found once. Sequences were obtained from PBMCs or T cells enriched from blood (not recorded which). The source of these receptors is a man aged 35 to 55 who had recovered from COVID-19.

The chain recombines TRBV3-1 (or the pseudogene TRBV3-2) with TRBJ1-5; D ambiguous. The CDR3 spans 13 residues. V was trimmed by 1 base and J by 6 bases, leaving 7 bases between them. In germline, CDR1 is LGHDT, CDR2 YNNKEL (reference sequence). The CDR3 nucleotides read TGTGCCAGCAGCCAAGGAAGTAGTCAGCCCCAGCATTTT. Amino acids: CASSQGSSQPQHF.

CDR3 nucleotides: TGTGCCAGCTCACCCCGACTAGCGGGAGACAATGAGCAGTTCTTC. Protein: CASSPRLAGDNEQFF. The chain recombines TRBV18 with TRBJ2-1; TRBD2 aligns across 12 bases. V lost 3 bases and J lost 5; bases outside the gene matches: 2. Looked up from germline, CDR1 is KGHSH and CDR2 is LQKENI. CDR3 length: 15 amino acids.

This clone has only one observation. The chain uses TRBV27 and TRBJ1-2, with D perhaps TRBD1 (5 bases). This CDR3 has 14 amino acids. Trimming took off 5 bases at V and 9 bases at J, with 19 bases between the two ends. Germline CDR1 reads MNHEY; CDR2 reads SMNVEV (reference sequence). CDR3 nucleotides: TGTGCCAGCAGTCGCGGGACGGAGATTATTAGCTACACCTTC. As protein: CASSRGTEIISYTF.

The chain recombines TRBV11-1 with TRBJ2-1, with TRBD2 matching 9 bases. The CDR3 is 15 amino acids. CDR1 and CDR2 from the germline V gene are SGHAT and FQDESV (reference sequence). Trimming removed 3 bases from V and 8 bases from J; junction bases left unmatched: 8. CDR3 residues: CASSFGASGIDEQFF. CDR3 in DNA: TGTGCCAGCAGCTTTGGGGCTAGCGGGATCGATGAGCAGTTCTTC.

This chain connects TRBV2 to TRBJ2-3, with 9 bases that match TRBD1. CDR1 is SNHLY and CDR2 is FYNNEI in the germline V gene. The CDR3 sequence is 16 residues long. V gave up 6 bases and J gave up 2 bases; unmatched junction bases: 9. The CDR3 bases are TGTGCCAGCAGCCGAGCGGGGACAGGGAACACAGATACGCAGTATTTT. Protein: CASSRAGTGNTDTQYF.